The 30 T cell receptor beta chains given below trace back to one sample, sequenced in a study of blood T cell repertoires in COVID-19. Repertoires were generated with immunoSEQ multiplex PCR, while TCRdb's copy carries only in-frame clones and drops some. The data contain some 68,000 clones, around 90% of them singletons. The material sequenced was peripheral blood. The receptors shown here come from a human donor in a cohort sampled during active COVID-19.

The J gene is TRBJ1-1, the V gene TRBV30, with 12 bases aligning to TRBD1. Looked up from germline, CDR1 is GTSNPN and CDR2 is SVGIG (reference sequence). The CDR3 length is 15 residues. V was pared by 5 bases and J by 2 bases, with 6 bases of the junction left unmatched. The CDR3 sequence: CAWDAGTGGNTEAFF. As DNA, the CDR3 is TGTGCCTGGGACGCCGGGACAGGGGGCAACACTGAAGCTTTCTTT.

This chain joins TRBV5-1 and TRBJ1-3; D unclear. The V and J ends lost 1 base and 4 bases respectively, with 9 bases between them. The germline V gene has CDR1 SGHRS and CDR2 YFSETQ. The CDR3 is 14 residues long. Written as DNA, the CDR3 is TGCGCCAGCAGCTTGTTCGGGGAAGGAAACACCATATATTTT. It yields the protein CASSLFGEGNTIYF.

This chain links TRBV18 with TRBJ2-1, with 8 bases lining up with TRBD1. Per the germline V gene, CDR1 is KGHSH and CDR2 is LQKENI. Trimming took 3 bases from V and 7 from J; bases not matched to a gene: 2. The CDR3 loop spans 13 amino acids. The CDR3 here is CASSPDRVNEQFF. As DNA, the CDR3 is TGTGCCAGCTCACCGGACAGGGTGAATGAGCAGTTCTTC.

The chain combines TRBV18 with TRBJ1-5; D remains unclear. The CDR3 extends over 17 amino acids. Germline values: CDR1 KGHSH, CDR2 LQKENI. The V end lost 2 bases, the J end lost 0 bases, and 14 bases lay between the germline ends. CDR3 residues: CASSPGLNRNSNQPQHF. Written as DNA, the CDR3 is TGTGCCAGCTCACCAGGTCTAAACAGAAATAGCAATCAGCCCCAGCATTTT.

The rearrangement links TRBV4-1 to TRBJ2-6; 10 bases agree with TRBD2. CDR1 is MGHRA, CDR2 YSYEKL, per germline. The CDR3 consists of 19 residues. V gave up 1 base and J gave up 1 base; unmatched junction bases: 7. CDR3: CASSQGDLAGVSGANVLTF. CDR3 coding DNA: TGCGCCAGCAGCCAAGGCGACCTAGCGGGGGTTTCTGGGGCCAACGTCCTGACTTTC.

The chain combines TRBV18 with TRBJ2-1, with 13 positions matching TRBD2. The germline CDR1 and CDR2 sequences are KGHSH and LQKENI. CDR3 length equals 16 residues. Germline trimming cut 3 bases from V and 9 bases from J; bases unmatched to any gene: 8. This CDR3 is CASSPPGTSGRGEQFF. The CDR3 bases are TGTGCCAGCTCACCCCCGGGCACTAGCGGGAGGGGTGAGCAGTTCTTC.

The chain is built from TRBV19 and TRBJ1-5; possible D gene TRBD1, 5 bases. Germline V CDR1 and CDR2: LNHDA, SQIVND (reference sequence). This CDR3 is built from 15 residues. V lost 10 bases and J lost 1, with 17 bases in between. The CDR3 is CATRVGRTSNQPQHF. Written as DNA, the CDR3 is TGTGCCACCAGAGTGGGGCGAACGAGCAATCAGCCCCAGCATTTT.

This chain links TRBV18 with TRBJ2-1; D perhaps matches TRBD1 (5 bases). V lost 3 bases and J 0 bases, leaving 9 bases between the germline ends. The CDR3 contains 15 residues. CDR1 and CDR2 from the germline V gene are KGHSH and LQKENI. The CDR3, as DNA: TGTGCCAGCTCACCCGGCCAGGGCTCCTACAATGAGCAGTTCTTC. Encoded protein: CASSPGQGSYNEQFF.

The chain is built from TRBV5-6 and TRBJ2-7, with TRBD1 identical over 8 bases. Trimming took 2 bases from V and 5 from J; bases not matched to a gene: 6. The germline CDR1 and CDR2 sequences are SGHDT and YYEEEE. This CDR3 has 14 amino acids. In nucleotides, the CDR3 is TGTGCCAGCAGCTTCGGACAGGGTGTGGACGAGCAGTACTTC. Translated, it gives CASSFGQGVDEQYF.

The CDR3 loop is CASSDFQGSYEQYF. CDR3 sequence (DNA): TGCGCCAGCAGTGATTTTCAGGGCAGCTACGAGCAGTACTTC. V is TRBV10-1 and J is TRBJ2-7; perhaps TRBD1 as D (5 bases). Per the germline V gene, CDR1 is WNHNN and CDR2 is SYGVQD (reference sequence). The CDR3 loop spans 14 amino acids. V lost 3 bases and J lost 3, with 12 bases in between.

The chain recombines TRBV25-1 with TRBJ2-5; 8 bases agree with TRBD2. J gave up 5 bases and V 6 bases, and 8 bases lay outside the gene matches. CDR1 is MGHDK and CDR2 is SYGVNS in the germline V gene. This CDR3 has 14 amino acids. The chain's CDR3 is CASSLRGGRETQYF. The CDR3 DNA sequence: TGTGCCAGCAGCCTTCGGGGGGGACGGGAGACCCAGTACTTC.

J is TRBJ2-3 and V is TRBV29-1; 11 nucleotides align to TRBD1. The V segment lost 6 bases and the J segment 3 bases; nucleotides outside the gene matches: 5. The germline V gene encodes CDR1 SQVTM and CDR2 ANQGSEA. The CDR3 totals 14 residues. For the CDR3, the DNA is TGCAGCGTCGGACAGGGGGCTAGTACAGATACGCAGTATTTT. Amino acid sequence: CSVGQGASTDTQYF.

The gene calls are TRBV6-5 and TRBJ1-1; D unclear. Germline CDR1 is MNHEY and CDR2 is SVGAGI. The V end was cut by 7 bases, the J end by 5 bases, with 14 bases between. CDR3 length equals 13 residues. The CDR3 region has the DNA TGTGCCAGCAAGGGAGCAGTAAGAACTGAAGCTTTCTTT. The encoded protein is CASKGAVRTEAFF.

This chain joins TRBV19 and TRBJ2-2; 7 bases are a match to TRBD2. Germline CDR1 is LNHDA and CDR2 is SQIVND (reference sequence). The CDR3 totals 15 residues. J lost 6 bases, V lost 4 bases, and 8 bases had no gene match. The CDR3 DNA reads TGTGCCAGTAGTACCGGGGGGATTGCGGCCGGGGAGCTGTTTTTT. Amino acids: CASSTGGIAAGELFF.

V is TRBV7-5 and J is TRBJ2-3; no check of the table's D call, TRBD2, against the DNA was made. TRBV7-5 is reported as a pseudogene. CDR3 length equals 17 residues. The DNA for the CDR3 is TGTGCCAGAAGCTTATGCCGTGGAAGCGGGATGACAGATACGCAGTATTTT. It is translated as CARSLCRGSGMTDTQYF.

The DNA of the CDR3 is TGCGCCAGTCAAGAGACACGCAAGAACACTGAAGCTTTCTTT. It codes for CASQETRKNTEAFF. The chain combines TRBV10-2 with TRBJ1-1; D is unresolved. This CDR3 comprises 14 residues. Trimming removed 9 bases at V and 1 base at J, with 15 bases between. CDR1 WSHSY and CDR2 SAAADI come from the germline V gene.

The rearrangement joins TRBV7-2 to TRBJ1-3; weak D call: TRBD1 (6 bases). Trimming cost V 6 bases and J 4 bases, with 13 bases left between them. Germline CDR1 SGHTA, CDR2 FQGNSA. The length of the CDR3 is 14 residues. The CDR3 bases are TGTGCCAGCAGTCAAGGGGGAGGGGGAAACACCATATATTTT. Amino acid sequence: CASSQGGGGNTIYF.

V is TRBV11-1 and J is TRBJ1-1, with 7 positions matching TRBD1. This CDR3 has 16 amino acids. V shed 4 bases and J 6 bases; nucleotides not matched to a gene: 14. The germline V gene encodes CDR1 SGHAT and CDR2 FQDESV (reference sequence). The CDR3, as DNA: TGTGCCAGCAGCTCATTCTCGACAGGGCGAAGCGCTGAAGCTTTCTTT. It codes for CASSSFSTGRSAEAFF.

CDR3: CASSQTRDTDNEQFF. In DNA form, the CDR3 reads TGTGCCAGCAGCCAAACCCGGGACACGGACAATGAGCAGTTCTTC. The chain combines TRBV3-1 (or the pseudogene TRBV3-2) with TRBJ2-1, with D possibly matching TRBD1 (6 bases). The V end lost 2 bases, the J end lost 5 bases, and 13 bases lay between the germline ends. Germline lookup yields CDR1 LGHDT and CDR2 YNNKEL (reference sequence). The CDR3 extends over 15 amino acids.

The chain joins TRBV28 to TRBJ1-3; D is ambiguous. The CDR3 is 15 residues long. The V and J ends lost 5 bases and 0 bases respectively, with 11 bases between them. The germline CDR1 and CDR2 sequences are MDHEN and SYDVKM. The CDR3 DNA reads as TGTGCCAGCAGTCCCTCCTGGAGCTCTGGAAACACCATATATTTT. Translating it yields CASSPSWSSGNTIYF.

This chain links TRBV10-1 with TRBJ2-3; D is ambiguous. There are 16 residues in the CDR3. The germline gives CDR1 WNHNN, CDR2 SYGVQD (reference sequence). Trimming shortened V by 0 bases and J by 2 bases, and 12 bases separated the two germline ends. CDR3: CASSESYGHNTDTQYF. CDR3 coding DNA: TGCGCCAGCAGTGAGTCGTATGGTCACAACACAGATACGCAGTATTTT.

A single count supports this clone. V gene TRBV28 combines with J gene TRBJ1-2; D gene ambiguous. The germline CDR1 and CDR2 sequences are MDHEN and SYDVKM. There are 13 residues in the CDR3. Trimming stripped 7 bases from V and 4 bases from J, with 13 bases between. The CDR3 nucleotides are TGTGCCAGCACCAAGGGAGGGCGCTATGGCTACACCTTC. This translates into CASTKGGRYGYTF.

Comments on this clone: Germline and junction disagree at one end, which may indicate a read error. The V call is TRBV5-6, the J call TRBJ1-5; D remains ambiguous. This CDR3 region has 15 residues. Per germline, CDR1 SGHDT and CDR2 YYEEEE. The CDR3 spells CASSLASGSNRPQHF. The CDR3 coding sequence is TGTGCCAGCAGCTTGGCCTCCGGGAGCAATCGGCCCCAGCATTTT.

The chain has TRBV5-4 and TRBJ1-2; tentatively, D is TRBD1 (6 bases). Germline assignment: CDR1 SGHNT and CDR2 YYREEE (reference sequence). V lost 4 bases and J lost 4, with 14 bases in between. This CDR3 is built from 14 residues. CDR3 amino acids: CASSPTGLSYGYTF. DNA for the CDR3: TGTGCCAGCAGCCCTACAGGGCTTAGCTATGGCTACACCTTC.

V usage is TRBV9 and J usage is TRBJ2-7; 9 nucleotides line up with TRBD1. This CDR3 spans 18 amino acids. The ends lost 3 bases at V and 2 bases at J; junction bases unmatched: 15. Germline lookup yields CDR1 SGDLS and CDR2 YYNGEE. The CDR3 bases are TGTGCCAGCAGCGAAGGTTCCGGACAGGGGAGGGAAGCCTACGAGCAGTACTTC. Amino acid sequence: CASSEGSGQGREAYEQYF.

The V and J genes are TRBV27 and TRBJ2-5, with D hard to call. The length of the CDR3 is 15 residues. Trimming took off 2 bases at V and 1 base at J, with 11 bases between the two ends. CDR1 and CDR2 (germline): MNHEY, SMNVEV (reference sequence). The CDR3 nucleotides are TGTGCCAGCAGTTTAATGACATCCTTCCAAGAGACCCAGTACTTC. Translating gives CASSLMTSFQETQYF.

V and J are TRBV5-1 and TRBJ1-2, with 7 bases lining up with TRBD1. Germline loops: CDR1 SGHRS, CDR2 YFSETQ. This CDR3 contains 14 residues. V trimming: 0 bases; J trimming: 8 bases; junction bases outside the gene matches: 7. CDR3 amino acids: CASSLGQGGEGYTF. CDR3 bases: TGCGCCAGCAGCTTGGGACAGGGAGGCGAAGGCTACACCTTC. Supplemented by reference TRBV5-1 and TRBJ1-2, the full variable domain reads KAGVTQTPRYLIKTRGQQVTLSCSPISGHRSVSWYQQTPGQGLQFLFEYFSETQRNKGNFPGRFSGRQFSNSRSEMNVSTLELGDSALYLCASSLGQGGEGYTFGSGTRLTVV.

This sequence joins TRBV11-2 and TRBJ1-3; D is uncertain. CDR3 length equals 14 residues. Germline CDR1 reads SGHAT; CDR2 reads FQNNGV. Trimming left V 5 bases short and J 2 bases short, with 10 bases between. The DNA of the CDR3 is TGTGCCAGCAGCCTTATGGCGGCTGGAAACACCATATATTTT. Its protein product is CASSLMAAGNTIYF.

The rearrangement uses TRBV7-9 and TRBJ2-5, with no clear D. There are 14 residues in the CDR3. The germline gives CDR1 SEHNR, CDR2 FQNEAQ (reference sequence). V lost 5 bases and J 3 bases, leaving 13 bases between the germline ends. In DNA, the CDR3 is TGTGCCAGCAGCCCCCCTGGGCAAGAAGAGACCCAGTACTTC. It specifies CASSPPGQEETQYF.

V usage is TRBV29-1 and J usage is TRBJ2-7, with 7 nucleotides matching TRBD1. Unmatched junction bases numbered 8, after V lost 3 bases and J lost 3 bases. The length of the CDR3 is 14 residues. Germline V gene sequence: CDR1 SQVTM, CDR2 ANQGSEA. CDR3 sequence: CSVESRGSGYEQYF. The CDR3 DNA follows: TGCAGCGTTGAGTCCAGGGGGAGTGGCTACGAGCAGTACTTC.